The entry below gives a single T cell receptor (beta chain) sequence along with its context. This record belongs to a study of blood T cell repertoires in COVID-19. CDR3 length: 14 amino acids. Germline lookup yields CDR1 LGHDT and CDR2 YNNKEL (reference sequence). Unmatched junction bases numbered 7, after V lost 8 bases and J lost 8 bases. Original methodology: Scientists estimated how many nucleated cells there were by amplifying reference gene primers. Produced via immunoSEQ multiplex PCR; TCRdb's table is partial and in-frame only. That table furnishes V, J and clone size, whereas the DNA furnished D and trimming. The sample has a few hundred thousand clones, around nine tenths seen once.

The chain employs TRBV3-1 (or the pseudogene TRBV3-2) and TRBJ2-1, with 12 bases identical to TRBD2. Sequenced input: peripheral blood. This receptor was taken from a middle-aged man who had recovered from COVID-19. CDR3 DNA sequence: TGTGCCAGCCGTTCACTAGCGGGGGGTGATGAGCAGTTCTTC. Amino acid sequence: CASRSLAGGDEQFF.